The T cell receptor (beta chain) described here comes from a study of shared clonotypes between healthy human individuals. The table came from immunoSEQ multiplex PCR; TCRdb's copy has only in-frame clones and leaves some out. The table has 2 million to 2.5 million clones, 85% to 95% seen once. As for this clone: Other DNA sequences of this sample code for an identical CDR3.

This CDR3 has 12 amino acids. V was cut by 0 bases and J by 6 bases, with 4 bases left in between. Per germline, CDR1 ENHRY and CDR2 SYGVKD. Sequenced input: naive CD4+ T cells from PBMCs. Sample subset: CD45RA+ positively selected. The chain joins TRBV10-3 to TRBJ2-3; no definite D call. The receptor's source is a man younger than 35 in good health. Some clones in this sample may be carry-over from other donors' samples. The CDR3 region is CAISESRDTQYF. The CDR3 DNA sequence: TGTGCCATCAGTGAGTCGAGGGATACGCAGTATTTT.